A single sample is the source of the 10 T cell receptor beta chains below, sequenced in a study of blood T cell repertoires in COVID-19. Libraries were prepared by immunoSEQ multiplex PCR; TCRdb keeps only in-frame clonotypes and omits some of them. The sample carries approximately 260,000 clones, about 85% recorded once. The source material was PBMCs or T cells enriched from blood (not recorded which). The receptors here all came from a woman between 50 and 59 years old who had been exposed to COVID-19.

The chain combines TRBV6-4 with TRBJ2-7, with TRBD2 as a possible D gene (5 bases). From germline, CDR1 is MRHNA and CDR2 SNTAGT. The CDR3 spans 13 residues. V shed 6 bases and J shed 0 bases, with 9 bases lying between them. The CDR3 protein is CASSLRDSYEQYF. As DNA, the CDR3 is TGTGCCAGCAGCCTCCGGGACTCCTACGAGCAGTACTTC.

This chain links TRBV21-1 with TRBJ1-1; TRBD1, the table's D call, lacks a check against the DNA. TRBV21-1 is a recognized pseudogene. The CDR3 is 17 amino acids. The CDR3: CASSKGDRHLSNTEAFF. The DNA of the CDR3 is TGTGCCAGCAGCAAAGGGGACAGGCATCTGTCGAACACTGAAGCTTTCTTT.

The chain combines TRBV18 with TRBJ1-1; D call uncertain. V lost 2 bases, J lost 3 bases, and 13 bases lay in between. This CDR3 has 15 residues. Germline CDR1 and CDR2: KGHSH and LQKENI. The CDR3 DNA sequence: TGTGCCAGCTCACCAGGTGAGGACGGGGACACTGAAGCTTTCTTT. Its protein is CASSPGEDGDTEAFF.

This rearrangement joins TRBV10-2 to TRBJ2-1; 8 positions agree with TRBD2. This CDR3 spans 15 amino acids. J gave up 0 bases and V 8 bases, and 6 bases lay outside the gene matches. Per the germline V gene, CDR1 is WSHSY and CDR2 is SAAADI. This chain's CDR3 is CASFSGESSYNEQFF. CDR3 sequence (DNA): TGCGCCAGCTTTAGCGGGGAGAGCTCCTACAATGAGCAGTTCTTC.

CDR3 nucleotide sequence: TGTGCCAGCAGCCAACAGGTGAACACTGAAGCTTTCTTT. This sequence encodes CASSQQVNTEAFF. This sequence joins TRBV3-1 (or the pseudogene TRBV3-2) and TRBJ1-1, with no clear D. The germline V gene has CDR1 LGHDT and CDR2 YNNKEL (reference sequence). Trimming stripped 2 bases from V and 0 bases from J, with 4 bases between. The CDR3 runs 13 residues.

The rearrangement uses TRBV3-1 (or the pseudogene TRBV3-2) and TRBJ2-5, with 9 bases matching TRBD2. The CDR3 has 14 residues. Germline V gene lookup returns CDR1 LGHDT and CDR2 YNNKEL (reference sequence). V was pared by 4 bases and J by 1 base, with 1 base of the junction left unmatched. The CDR3 nucleotides read TGTGCCAGCAGCCGAGCGGGGGGCCAAGAGACCCAGTACTTC. Translated, it gives CASSRAGGQETQYF.

This chain joins TRBV27 and TRBJ1-5; no reliable D call. The length of the CDR3 is 15 residues. The V end was cut by 5 bases, the J end by 1 base, with 12 bases between. The germline CDR1 and CDR2 sequences are MNHEY and SMNVEV (reference sequence). CDR3 sequence reads: CASSLDWYSNQPQHF. The CDR3 bases are TGTGCCAGCAGTCTCGACTGGTACAGCAATCAGCCCCAGCATTTT.

This clone has a single count. The J gene is TRBJ1-1, the V gene TRBV29-1; the D is unclear. Germline lookup yields CDR1 SQVTM and CDR2 ANQGSEA. The CDR3 is made up of 11 amino acids. The chain's CDR3 is CRGVKDTEAFF. The CDR3 nucleotides read TGCAGGGGCGTTAAGGACACTGAAGCTTTCTTT.

This rearrangement joins TRBV5-1 to TRBJ2-3, with D maybe TRBD1 (5 bases). This CDR3 is built from 15 residues. Germline values: CDR1 SGHRS, CDR2 YFSETQ. Between the trimmed V and J ends, which lost 4 bases and 6 bases, there was a span of 18 bases. The CDR3 sequence: CASSPPPTGYDTQYF. The CDR3 nucleotides read TGCGCCAGCAGCCCACCCCCTACAGGTTACGATACGCAGTATTTT. Combining the CDR3 with reference TRBV5-1 and TRBJ2-3 gives the whole variable domain KAGVTQTPRYLIKTRGQQVTLSCSPISGHRSVSWYQQTPGQGLQFLFEYFSETQRNKGNFPGRFSGRQFSNSRSEMNVSTLELGDSALYLCASSPPPTGYDTQYFGPGTRLTVL.

The CDR3, as DNA: TGTGCCAGCAGGGGGACAGGGAGCGATGGCTACACCTTC. It yields the protein CASRGTGSDGYTF. The genes are TRBV12-3 or TRBV12-4 and TRBJ1-2, with TRBD1 matching over 9 bases. The CDR3 has 13 residues. V was clipped by 6 bases and J by 6 bases; unmatched bases: 5.